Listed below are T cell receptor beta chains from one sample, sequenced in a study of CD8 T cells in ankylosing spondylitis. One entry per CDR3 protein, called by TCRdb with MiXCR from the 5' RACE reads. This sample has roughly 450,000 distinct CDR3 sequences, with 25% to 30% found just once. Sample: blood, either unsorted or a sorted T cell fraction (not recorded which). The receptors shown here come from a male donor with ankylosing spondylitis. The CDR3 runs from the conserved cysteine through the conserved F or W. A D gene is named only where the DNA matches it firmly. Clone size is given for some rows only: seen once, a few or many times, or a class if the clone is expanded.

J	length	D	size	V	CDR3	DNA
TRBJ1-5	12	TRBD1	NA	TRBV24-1	CAAGTGNQPQHF	TGTGCCGCCGGGACAGGCAATCAGCCCCAGCATTTT
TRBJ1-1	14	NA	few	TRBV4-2	CASSQVTVETEAFF	TGTGCCAGCAGCCAAGTGACAGTAGAAACTGAAGCTTTCTTT
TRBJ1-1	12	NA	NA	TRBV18	CASSPKPGPAFF	TGTGCCAGCTCACCTAAGCCGGGCCCGGCTTTCTTT
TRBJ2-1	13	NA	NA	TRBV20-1	CSATRIDSSGFIF	TGCAGTGCTACCCGGATTGATAGCAGTGGATTTATCTTC
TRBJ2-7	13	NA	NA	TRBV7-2	CASSLNSYYEQYF	TGTGCCAGCAGCTTAAACAGCTACTACGAGCAGTACTTC
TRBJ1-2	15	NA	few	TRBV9	CASSAREGTTYGYTF	TGTGCCAGCAGCGCCCGGGAGGGGACTACTTATGGCTACACCTTC
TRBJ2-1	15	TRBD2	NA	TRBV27	CASARGGSSYNEQFF	TGTGCCAGCGCCCGTGGCGGGAGCTCCTACAATGAGCAGTTCTTC
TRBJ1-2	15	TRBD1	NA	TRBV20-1	CSARAIGGVNYGYTF	TGCAGTGCTAGAGCCATAGGGGGCGTGAACTATGGCTACACCTTC
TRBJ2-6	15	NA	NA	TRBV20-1	CSAREGNSGANVLTF	TGCAGTGCTAGAGAGGGAAACTCTGGGGCCAACGTCCTGACTTTC
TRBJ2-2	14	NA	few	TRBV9	CASSPWGWTGELFF	TGTGCCAGCAGCCCGTGGGGGTGGACCGGGGAGCTGTTTTTT
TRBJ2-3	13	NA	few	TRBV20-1	CSAIGPSTDTQYF	TGCAGTGCCATAGGACCAAGCACAGATACGCAGTATTTT